Below are 26 T cell receptor beta chains sequenced from a single sample in a study of glioma-infiltrating T cells. Using RNA template, CDR3s of TCR alpha and beta were amplified with iRepertoire arm-PCR. One entry per CDR3 protein results from TCRdb running MiXCR on the multiplex PCR reads. The table records 150,000 to 200,000 distinct CDR3 sequences, more than 30% of them present only once. Specimen: glioma tissue, nonneoplastic brain tissue, or PBMCs (not recorded which). The receptors originated from a human donor with low-grade glioma or glioblastoma, undergoing nonglioma brain surgery, or in good health (not recorded which).

This clonotype was counted many times. The V gene is TRBV29-1, the J gene TRBJ1-5; possible D gene TRBD1, 5 bases. Germline assignment: CDR1 SQVTM and CDR2 ANQGSEA. The CDR3 is made up of 13 amino acids. V lost 4 bases to trimming and J lost 1 base, with 8 bases between them. CDR3 amino acids: CSVAKGSNQPQHF. Here the CDR3 DNA reads TGCAGCGTTGCCAAGGGGAGCAATCAGCCCCAGCATTTT. The full variable domain, in which reference TRBV29-1 and TRBJ1-5 provide the parts outside the CDR3, is SAVISQKPSRDICQRGTSLTIQCQVDSQVTMMFWYRQQPGQSLTLIATANQGSEATYESGFVIDKFPISRPNLTFSTLTVSNMSPEDSSIYLCSVAKGSNQPQHFGDGTRLSIL.

This clonotype was recorded at least ten times. The rearrangement links TRBV20-1 to TRBJ2-3; the match to TRBD2 covers 14 bases. The CDR3 sequence is 15 residues long. In germline, CDR1 is DFQATT, CDR2 SNEGSKA (reference sequence). V lost 1 base to trimming and J lost 7 bases; unmatched junction nucleotides: 4. DNA for the CDR3: TGCAGTGCTAGAGCCGGGACTAGCGGGAGAAATACGCAGTATTTT. Translating it yields CSARAGTSGRNTQYF.

This clonotype was seen repeatedly, ten times or more. The chain carries TRBV28 and TRBJ2-6; D gene uncertain. The germline V gene has CDR1 MDHEN and CDR2 SYDVKM. V was pared by 10 bases and J by 0 bases, with 7 bases between. The CDR3 has 13 residues. The CDR3 DNA sequence: TGTGCCATCCTAAACTCTGGGGCCAACGTCCTGACTTTC. Translation gives CAILNSGANVLTF.

Remarks on this clonotype: With a much larger clone just one base away, this may be a read error. The chain joins TRBV5-4 to TRBJ2-1; possibly TRBD2 for D (6 bases). The CDR3 spans 14 residues. Germline assignment: CDR1 SGHNT and CDR2 YYREEE (reference sequence). The CDR3 DNA is TGCGCCAGCAGCCAAGATTGGGACTCCCCGGAGCAGTTCTTC. Translating it yields CASSQDWDSPEQFF.

In its sample, this clonotype was seen many times. The gene calls are TRBV27 and TRBJ1-4; no definite D call. The CDR3 length is 13 residues. The V gene lost 0 bases and the J gene lost 8 bases, with 7 bases spanning the gap. From germline, CDR1 is MNHEY and CDR2 SMNVEV (reference sequence). The CDR3 region has the DNA TGTGCCAGCAGTTTATCCCCCAACGAAAAACTGTTTTTT. It translates to CASSLSPNEKLFF.

This clonotype was observed a handful of times. This chain links TRBV12-3 or TRBV12-4 with TRBJ2-1; D call uncertain. The length of the CDR3 is 12 residues. Deletions cut 3 bases from V and 4 bases from J, with 4 bases between. The CDR3 DNA is TGTGCCAGCAGTTTGCAATACAATGAGCAGTTCTTC. This gives the protein CASSLQYNEQFF.

The sample holds many counts of this clonotype. V usage is TRBV5-4 and J usage is TRBJ1-5; the D is unclear. Trimming removed 2 bases at V and 4 bases at J, with 7 bases between. CDR1 and CDR2 from the germline V gene are SGHNT and YYREEE (reference sequence). The CDR3 runs 13 residues. The CDR3 spells CASSLNRNQPQHF. As DNA, the CDR3 is TGTGCCAGCAGCTTAAACAGAAATCAGCCCCAGCATTTT.

Note on this clonotype: A much more abundant neighbour one base away suggests this may be a read error. This chain uses TRBV7-2 with TRBJ2-1, with 7 bases identical to TRBD2. With 9 bases clipped from V and 0 bases from J, the junction kept 8 bases outside the gene matches. This CDR3 spans 15 amino acids. From germline, CDR1 is SGHTA and CDR2 FQGNSA. This chain's CDR3 is CARSPGLVSYNEQFF. The CDR3 region has the DNA TGTGCCAGAAGCCCCGGACTAGTCTCCTACAATGAGCAGTTCTTC.

Points on this clonotype: Possible read error: a much larger clone is one base away. The chain couples TRBV3-1 to TRBJ2-3; 10 bases line up with TRBD2. The CDR3 has 19 amino acids. V shed 1 base and J 3 bases; nucleotides not matched to a gene: 13. Germline CDR1 is LGHDT and CDR2 is YNNKEL (reference sequence). CDR3 coding DNA: TGTGCCAGCAGCCAAGTGTATGGACTAGCGGAAATCGGAACAGATACGCAGTATTTT. This sequence encodes CASSQVYGLAEIGTDTQYF.

Of note for this clonotype: One end of the junction varies from germline; a read error may be responsible. The chain has TRBV20-1 and TRBJ2-1; a possible D gene is TRBD2 (5 bases). Germline V gene lookup returns CDR1 DFQATT and CDR2 SNEGSKA (reference sequence). CDR3 length equals 16 residues. This CDR3 is CSAKDSLSGAYNGQFF. The CDR3 DNA follows: TGCAGTGCTAAAGATTCACTAAGCGGCGCCTACAATGGGCAGTTCTTC.

The rearrangement links TRBV6-1 to TRBJ2-3; unclear D gene. Per the germline V gene, CDR1 is MNHNS and CDR2 is SASEGT. This CDR3 has 15 amino acids. Trimming left V 4 bases short and J 2 bases short, with 13 bases between. CDR3 protein: CASSGGITITDTQYF. Here the CDR3 DNA reads TGTGCCAGCAGTGGGGGTATTACTATCACAGATACGCAGTATTTT.

This clonotype was observed at least ten times. V gene TRBV5-4 combines with J gene TRBJ2-1; 10 nucleotides line up with TRBD2. The trim removed 0 bases at V and 6 bases at J, leaving 6 bases unmatched. Looked up from germline, CDR1 is SGHNT and CDR2 is YYREEE (reference sequence). The CDR3 has 16 amino acids. The CDR3 reads CASSLAQAGGPNEQFF. DNA for the CDR3: TGTGCCAGCAGCTTGGCCCAAGCGGGAGGGCCCAATGAGCAGTTCTTC. The full variable domain, with the rest looked up from reference TRBV5-4 and TRBJ2-1, is ETGVTQSPTHLIKTRGQQVTLRCSSQSGHNTVSWYQQALGQGPQFIFQYYREEENGRGNFPPRFSGLQFPNYSSELNVNALELDDSALYLCASSLAQAGGPNEQFFGPGTRLTVL.

This clonotype was counted at least ten times. V gene TRBV28 combines with J gene TRBJ2-3; the D gene is possibly TRBD2 (5 bases). V shed 6 bases and J shed 4 bases, with 17 bases lying between them. Germline V gives CDR1 MDHEN, CDR2 SYDVKM. This CDR3 contains 15 residues. The CDR3 DNA is TGTGCCAGCAGGTTAGCATCCAGCGGTTCAGATACGCAGTATTTT. Its translation is CASRLASSGSDTQYF.

This clonotype was counted many times. V gene TRBV5-1 combines with J gene TRBJ1-1; 7 bases agree with TRBD1. The CDR3 sequence is 15 residues long. CDR1 and CDR2 from the germline V gene are SGHRS and YFSETQ. V was clipped by 0 bases and J by 1 base; unmatched bases: 3. The CDR3 sequence: CASSLAGTENTEAFF. The CDR3 bases are TGCGCCAGCAGCTTGGCCGGGACAGAGAACACTGAAGCTTTCTTT.

This clonotype has a count of ten or more. The chain uses TRBV6-1 and TRBJ2-5, with a tentative D call TRBD1 (6 bases). The CDR3 consists of 13 residues. V gave up 8 bases and J gave up 1 base, with 11 bases separating them. In germline, CDR1 is MNHNS, CDR2 SASEGT. This CDR3 reads CASRWTAQETQYF. The CDR3 nucleotides are TGTGCCAGCCGATGGACAGCCCAAGAGACCCAGTACTTC.

Regarding this clonotype: A much larger clone differs by one base, so this may be a read error. The chain combines TRBV27 with TRBJ1-2; perhaps TRBD1 as D (6 bases). CDR1 is MNHEY and CDR2 is SMNVEV in the germline V gene (reference sequence). The CDR3 contains 14 residues. Trimming took 5 bases from V and 5 from J, leaving 15 bases between them. The CDR3 loop reads CASSDSNRDYGYTF. The CDR3 nucleotides are TGTGCCAGCAGTGATTCGAACAGGGATTATGGCTACACCTTC.

The sample holds many counts of this clonotype. The chain links TRBV25-1 to TRBJ2-2; 8 nucleotides align to TRBD1. The CDR3 loop spans 14 amino acids. Germline V lookup: CDR1 MGHDK, CDR2 SYGVNS. The V segment lost 8 bases and the J segment 1 base; nucleotides outside the gene matches: 3. The CDR3 loop is CASRDRLNTGELFF. Here the CDR3 DNA reads TGTGCCAGCCGGGACAGGCTGAACACCGGGGAGCTGTTTTTT.

Only a few counts were recorded for this clonotype. V is TRBV5-1 and J is TRBJ2-3; no reliable D call. V was clipped by 3 bases and J by 11 bases, with 22 bases between them. Germline assignment: CDR1 SGHRS and CDR2 YFSETQ. The CDR3 is made up of 15 amino acids. Written as DNA, the CDR3 is TGCGCCAGCAGCTCTGGACGGAACTTGGCTAAGGTGCAGTATTTT. Translation gives CASSSGRNLAKVQYF.

The genes are TRBV6-1 and TRBJ2-1; 8 bases map to TRBD2. This CDR3 is 15 amino acids long. V was clipped by 7 bases and J by 8 bases; unmatched bases: 13. The germline V gene encodes CDR1 MNHNS and CDR2 SASEGT. The CDR3 protein is CASTTLDSGSHEQFF. CDR3 nucleotide sequence: TGTGCCAGCACCACCCTGGACAGCGGGAGCCATGAGCAGTTCTTC.

This clonotype was observed at least ten times. The chain carries TRBV5-4 and TRBJ2-1, with 9 bases identical to TRBD2. Losses at the gene ends were 5 bases for V and 3 bases for J; bases not matched to a gene: 6. Germline CDR1 SGHNT, CDR2 YYREEE (reference sequence). This CDR3 comprises 15 residues. This CDR3 reads CASRPGTSLYNEQFF. In DNA, the CDR3 is TGTGCCAGCAGGCCCGGGACTAGCCTCTACAATGAGCAGTTCTTC.

This clonotype occurred many times. V usage is TRBV27 and J usage is TRBJ1-1; D is ambiguous. V gave up 1 base and J gave up 2 bases, with 11 bases separating them. Per the germline V gene, CDR1 is MNHEY and CDR2 is SMNVEV (reference sequence). The CDR3 is 15 residues long. DNA for the CDR3: TGTGCCAGCAGTTTATATACGGGCGCCAACACTGAAGCTTTCTTT. This gives the protein CASSLYTGANTEAFF.

On this clonotype: Because the CDR3's place on the DNA is in doubt, the DNA is left out and the CDR3 is given as listed by TCRdb. V and J are TRBV6-2 or TRBV6-3 and TRBJ2-1. Germline lookup yields CDR1 MNHEY and CDR2 SVGEGT. The length of the CDR3 is 13 amino acids, counting both ends. This CDR3 reads CASSSSMSNEQFF.

This clonotype was detected ten times or more. The DNA of the CDR3 is TGTGCCAGCAGCCCTCTAGCGGGAGGGCCTTATGAGCAGTTCTTC. As protein: CASSPLAGGPYEQFF. V gene TRBV12-3 or TRBV12-4 combines with J gene TRBJ2-1, with TRBD2 matching 12 bases. Trimming cost V 6 bases and J 8 bases; bases outside gene matches: 8. CDR3 length equals 15 residues.

The rearrangement uses TRBV27 and TRBJ1-2, with D perhaps TRBD1 (5 bases). CDR1 MNHEY and CDR2 SMNVEV come from the germline V gene (reference sequence). Trimming cost V 4 bases and J 7 bases, with 19 bases left between them. This CDR3 has 15 residues. The CDR3 is CASSYSGQGAPGYTF. DNA of the CDR3: TGTGCCAGCAGTTACTCCGGACAAGGGGCGCCTGGCTACACCTTC.

The chain employs TRBV7-2 and TRBJ2-4; maybe TRBD2 (5 bases). CDR1 is SGHTA and CDR2 is FQGNSA in the germline V gene. The ends were cut back, 7 bases at V and 1 base at J, with 8 bases in the middle. The CDR3 covers 13 residues. CDR3 DNA sequence: TGTGCCAGCACCACGGGGGCCAAAAACATTCAGTACTTC. Its translation is CASTTGAKNIQYF.

The V call is TRBV28, the J call TRBJ1-1; 8 bases are shared with TRBD1. Germline values: CDR1 MDHEN, CDR2 SYDVKM. J lost 6 bases, V lost 6 bases, and 18 bases had no gene match. CDR3 size: 17 residues. The chain's CDR3 is CASSSSQGAGIVAEAFF. CDR3 coding DNA: TGTGCCAGCAGCTCCTCGCAGGGGGCAGGCATCGTCGCTGAAGCTTTCTTT.